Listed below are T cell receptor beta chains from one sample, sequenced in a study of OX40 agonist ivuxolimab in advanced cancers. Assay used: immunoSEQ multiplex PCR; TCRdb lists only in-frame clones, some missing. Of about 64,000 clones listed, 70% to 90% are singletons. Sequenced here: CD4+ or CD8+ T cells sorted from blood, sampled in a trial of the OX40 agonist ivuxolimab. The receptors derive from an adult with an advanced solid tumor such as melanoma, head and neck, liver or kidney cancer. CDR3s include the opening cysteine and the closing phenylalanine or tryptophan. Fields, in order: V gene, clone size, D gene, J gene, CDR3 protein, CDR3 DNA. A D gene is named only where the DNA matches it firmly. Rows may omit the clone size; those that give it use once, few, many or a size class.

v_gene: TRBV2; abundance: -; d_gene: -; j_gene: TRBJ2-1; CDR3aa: CASSEIGSSSYNEQFF; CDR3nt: TGTGCCAGCAGTGAAATCGGCAGTTCCTCCTACAATGAGCAGTTCTTC
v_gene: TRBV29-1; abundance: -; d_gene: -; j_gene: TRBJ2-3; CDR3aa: CSVSKRGGTDTQYF; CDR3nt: TGCAGCGTTTCGAAACGGGGCGGCACAGATACGCAGTATTTT
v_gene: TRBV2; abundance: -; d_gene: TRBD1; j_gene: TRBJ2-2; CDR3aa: CASSWTGPNTGELFF; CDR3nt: TGTGCCAGCAGTTGGACAGGGCCGAACACCGGGGAGCTGTTTTTT
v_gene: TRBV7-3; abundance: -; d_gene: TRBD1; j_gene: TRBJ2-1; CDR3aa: CASSPSMGQYNEQFF; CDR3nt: TGTGCCAGCAGTCCCTCCATGGGACAGTACAATGAGCAGTTCTTC
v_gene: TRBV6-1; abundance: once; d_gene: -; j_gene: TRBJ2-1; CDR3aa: CASTEGSLGTDEQFF; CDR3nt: TGTGCCAGCACCGAGGGCAGTCTTGGGACGGATGAGCAGTTCTTC
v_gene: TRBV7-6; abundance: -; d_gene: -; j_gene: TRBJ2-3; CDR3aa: CASSLEPVGTDTQYF; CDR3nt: TGTGCCAGCAGCTTAGAGCCGGTGGGGACAGATACGCAGTATTTT
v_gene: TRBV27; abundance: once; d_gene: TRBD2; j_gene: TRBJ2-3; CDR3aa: CASTPTSGVGTDTQYF; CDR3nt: TGTGCCAGCACCCCCACCAGCGGGGTGGGCACAGATACGCAGTATTTT
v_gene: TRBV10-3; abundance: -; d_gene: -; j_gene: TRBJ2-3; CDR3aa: CAISAGNFGADTQYF; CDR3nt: TGTGCCATCAGTGCGGGGAATTTCGGTGCAGATACGCAGTATTTT
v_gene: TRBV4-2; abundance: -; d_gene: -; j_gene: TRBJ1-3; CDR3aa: CASNPGASGNTIYF; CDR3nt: TGTGCCAGCAACCCGGGGGCGAGTGGAAACACCATATATTTT
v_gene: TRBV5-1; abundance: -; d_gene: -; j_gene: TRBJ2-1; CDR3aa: CASSLVANTHNEQFF; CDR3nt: TGCGCCAGCAGTCTCGTTGCGAATACCCACAATGAGCAGTTCTTC
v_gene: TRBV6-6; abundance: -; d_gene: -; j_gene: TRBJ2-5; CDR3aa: CASSYPGFEETQYF; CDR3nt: TGTGCCAGCAGTTATCCGGGTTTCGAAGAGACCCAGTACTTC
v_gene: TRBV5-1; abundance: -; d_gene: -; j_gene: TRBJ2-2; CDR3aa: CASSLDRANTGELFF; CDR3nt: TGCGCCAGCAGCTTGGACAGAGCGAACACCGGGGAGCTGTTTTTT
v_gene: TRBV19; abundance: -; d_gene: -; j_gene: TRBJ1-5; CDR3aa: CATKGDFNQPQHF; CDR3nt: TGTGCCACCAAGGGAGATTTCAATCAGCCCCAGCATTTT
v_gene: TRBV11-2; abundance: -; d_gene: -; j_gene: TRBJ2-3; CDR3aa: CASSLEGVTQYF; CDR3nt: TGTGCCAGCAGCTTAGAAGGCGTTACGCAGTATTTT
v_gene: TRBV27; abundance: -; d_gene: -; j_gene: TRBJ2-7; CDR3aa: CASRRKGSSYEQYF; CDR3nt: TGTGCCAGCAGACGAAAGGGGAGCTCCTACGAGCAGTACTTC
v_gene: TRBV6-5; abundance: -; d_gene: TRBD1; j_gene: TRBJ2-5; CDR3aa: CASSSTGRWETQYF; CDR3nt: TGTGCCAGCAGCTCGACAGGGCGGTGGGAGACCCAGTACTTC
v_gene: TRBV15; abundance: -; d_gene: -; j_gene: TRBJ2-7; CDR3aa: CATSRDRSRGNEQYF; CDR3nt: TGTGCCACCAGCAGAGATCGGTCCAGAGGGAACGAGCAGTACTTC
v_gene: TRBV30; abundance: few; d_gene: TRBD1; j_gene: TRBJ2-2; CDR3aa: CAWSIDRAGELFF; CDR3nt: TGTGCCTGGAGTATCGACAGGGCCGGGGAGCTGTTTTTT
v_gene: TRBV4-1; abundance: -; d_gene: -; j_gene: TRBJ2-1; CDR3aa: CASSQDFRPYNEQFF; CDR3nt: TGCGCCAGCAGCCAAGACTTTCGACCCTACAATGAGCAGTTCTTC
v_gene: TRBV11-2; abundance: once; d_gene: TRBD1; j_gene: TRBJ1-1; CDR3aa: CASSSGQGARNTEAFF; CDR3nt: TGTGCCAGCAGCTCCGGACAGGGGGCTCGAAACACTGAAGCTTTCTTT
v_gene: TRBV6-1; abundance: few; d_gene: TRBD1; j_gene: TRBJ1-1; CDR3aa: CASSGGGTAATEAFF; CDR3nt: TGTGCCAGCAGTGGGGGGGGGACAGCGGCCACTGAAGCTTTCTTT
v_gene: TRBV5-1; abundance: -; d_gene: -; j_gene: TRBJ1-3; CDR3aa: CASSYGSGNTIYF; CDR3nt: TGCGCCAGCAGCTACGGTTCTGGAAACACCATATATTTT
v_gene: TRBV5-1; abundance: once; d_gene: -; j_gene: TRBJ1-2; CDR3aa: CASSLMPGLYGYTF; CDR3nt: TGCGCCAGCAGCTTGATGCCAGGGCTCTATGGCTACACCTTC
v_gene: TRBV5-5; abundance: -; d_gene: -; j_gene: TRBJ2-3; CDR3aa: CASRWGTSTDTQYF; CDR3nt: TGTGCCAGCAGATGGGGGACTAGCACAGATACGCAGTATTTT
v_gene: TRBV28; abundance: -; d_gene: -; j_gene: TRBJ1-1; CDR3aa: CASSLFKPNTEAFF; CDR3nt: TGTGCCAGCAGCCTATTCAAGCCGAACACTGAAGCTTTCTTT
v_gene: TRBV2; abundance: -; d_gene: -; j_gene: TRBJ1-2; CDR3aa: CASSENPPEGYTF; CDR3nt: TGTGCCAGCAGTGAAAACCCGCCTGAGGGCTACACCTTC
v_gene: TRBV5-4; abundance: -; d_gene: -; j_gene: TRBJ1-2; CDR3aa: CASSLDPRGGSYTF; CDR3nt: TGTGCCAGCAGCTTGGATCCCAGGGGAGGTAGCTACACCTTC
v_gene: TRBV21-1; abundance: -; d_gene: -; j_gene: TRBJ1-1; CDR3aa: CASSEESPNTEAFF; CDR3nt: TGTGCCAGCAGCGAAGAGTCACCGAACACTGAAGCTTTCTTT
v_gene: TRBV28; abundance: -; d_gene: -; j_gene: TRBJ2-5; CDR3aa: CASRLGGSGETQYF; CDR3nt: TGTGCCAGCAGACTTGGGGGGTCTGGAGAGACCCAGTACTTC
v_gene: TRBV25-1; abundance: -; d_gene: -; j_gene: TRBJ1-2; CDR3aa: CASSLGATYGYTF; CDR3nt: TGTGCCAGCAGTTTAGGGGCGACCTATGGCTACACCTTC
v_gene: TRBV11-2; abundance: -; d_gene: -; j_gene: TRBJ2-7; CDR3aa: CASSLASGSSYEQYF; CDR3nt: TGTGCCAGCAGCTTAGCAAGCGGCTCCTCCTACGAGCAGTACTTC